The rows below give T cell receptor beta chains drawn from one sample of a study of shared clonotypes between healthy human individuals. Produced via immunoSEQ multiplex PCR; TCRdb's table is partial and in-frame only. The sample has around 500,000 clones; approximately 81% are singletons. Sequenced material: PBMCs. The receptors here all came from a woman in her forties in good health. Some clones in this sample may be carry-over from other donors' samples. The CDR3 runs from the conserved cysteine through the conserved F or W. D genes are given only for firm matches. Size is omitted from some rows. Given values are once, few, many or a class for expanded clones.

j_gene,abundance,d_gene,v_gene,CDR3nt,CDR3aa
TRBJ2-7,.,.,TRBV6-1,TGTGCCAGCAGTGGACATTACAGGGACGAGCAGTACTTC,CASSGHYRDEQYF
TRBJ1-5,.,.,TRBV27,TGTGCCAGCAGTTTATCGCGGATAGGGCAGCCCCAGCATTTT,CASSLSRIGQPQHF
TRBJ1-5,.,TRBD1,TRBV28,TGTGCCAGCAGTTCTCGGGGGCAGGGGGGTCAGCCCCAGCATTTT,CASSSRGQGGQPQHF
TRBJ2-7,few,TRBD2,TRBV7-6,TGTGCCAGCAGCCCGGACGGACTAGCGAGTTTCCACGAGCAGTACTTC,CASSPDGLASFHEQYF
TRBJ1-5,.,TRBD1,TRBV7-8,TGTGCCAGCGTCCCGGACAGGGTCAATCAGCCCCAGCATTTT,CASVPDRVNQPQHF
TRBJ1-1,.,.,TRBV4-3,TGCGCCAGCAGTCAACGTATGTCGAGCACTGAAGCTTTCTTT,CASSQRMSSTEAFF
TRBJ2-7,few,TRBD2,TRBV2,TGTGCCAGCACCTTGGGACTAGGAGTCTACGAGCAGTACTTC,CASTLGLGVYEQYF
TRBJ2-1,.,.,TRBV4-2,TGTGCCAGCAGCCAAGATGGACTATTTCAGTTCTTC,CASSQDGLFQFF
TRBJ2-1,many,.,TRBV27,TGTGCCAGCAGGAGAAGTGGCGAGCAGTTCTTC,CASRRSGEQFF
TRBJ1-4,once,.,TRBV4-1,TGCGCCAGCAGCCAAGTACCCCCGGGCACACTGTTTTTT,CASSQVPPGTLFF
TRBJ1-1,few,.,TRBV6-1,TGTGCCAGCCTTCTCGGGGTAACTGAAGCTTTCTTT,CASLLGVTEAFF
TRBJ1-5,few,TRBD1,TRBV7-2,TGTGCCAGCAGCTTACGGACAGGGCCGAGTCAGCCCCAGCATTTT,CASSLRTGPSQPQHF
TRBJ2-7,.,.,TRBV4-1,TGCGCCAGCAGCCACCCCCTAACAGGACACTTAGGCGCCTACGAGCAGTACTTC,CASSHPLTGHLGAYEQYF
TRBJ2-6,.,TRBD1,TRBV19,TGTGCCAGTAGTAAACCGGGACAGGTAGATGTTGGGGCCAACGTCCTGACTTTC,CASSKPGQVDVGANVLTF
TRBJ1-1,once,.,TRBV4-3,TGCGCCAGCAGCCAAGGAAAGATCGGACGGGGCACTGAAGCTTTCTTT,CASSQGKIGRGTEAFF
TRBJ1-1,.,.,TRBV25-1,TGTGCCAGCAGCGCCGGGGGAACTGAAGCTTTCTTT,CASSAGGTEAFF
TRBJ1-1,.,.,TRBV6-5,TGTGCCAGCAGCCCGCCCGGGATGAACACTGAAGCTTTCTTT,CASSPPGMNTEAFF
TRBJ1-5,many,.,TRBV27,TGTGCCAGCAGTTACGGGACGGAGAATCAGCCCCAGCATTTT,CASSYGTENQPQHF
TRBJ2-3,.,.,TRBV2,TGTGCCAGCAGTAAGGGACTCCTCACAGATACGCAGTATTTT,CASSKGLLTDTQYF
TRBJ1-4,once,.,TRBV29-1,TGCAGCGGGGTCGGGGGACGGTCTAATGAAAAACTGTTTTTT,CSGVGGRSNEKLFF
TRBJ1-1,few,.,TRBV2,TGTGCCAGCATGAGCCTGGGGAACACTGAAGCTTTCTTT,CASMSLGNTEAFF
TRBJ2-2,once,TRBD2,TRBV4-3,TGCGCCAGCAGCCAAGCGGCTAGCGGGGGGACCGGGGAGCTGTTTTTT,CASSQAASGGTGELFF
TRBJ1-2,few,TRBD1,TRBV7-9,TGTGCCAGCAGCCCCGAGCCCGGGACAGGGGAAATCTATGGCTACACCTTC,CASSPEPGTGEIYGYTF
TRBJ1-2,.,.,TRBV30,TGTGCCTGGAGTGTATCGGGCTATGGCTACACCTTC,CAWSVSGYGYTF
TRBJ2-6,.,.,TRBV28,TGTGCCAGCAGTCCGATCTCCCAGGGGCCTGGGGCCAACGTCCTGACTTTC,CASSPISQGPGANVLTF
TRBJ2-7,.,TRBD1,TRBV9,TGTGCCAGCAGCTCCCGGACAGGGTGGGGCGAGCAGTACTTC,CASSSRTGWGEQYF
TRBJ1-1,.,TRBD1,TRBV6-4,TGTGCCAGCAGTGACCTATACAGGGGCATGAACACTGAAGCTTTCTTT,CASSDLYRGMNTEAFF